The 29 T cell receptor beta chains in this list originate from one sample, sequenced in a study of T cell repertoires in cytomegalovirus infection. A single record per CDR3 protein comes from TCRdb applying MiXCR to the reads. The table has some 940,000 distinct CDR3 sequences, around 30% seen once. Their target antigens are unknown. The sequences come from cultured CD8+ T cells from PBMCs, collected from culture after CMV antigen stimulation. Every receptor here comes from a human donor in good health (CMV status not recorded). Some clones in this sample may be carry-over from other donors' samples.

This clonotype has just a few counts. The V gene is TRBV20-1, the J gene TRBJ2-7; D unresolved. Germline CDR1 and CDR2: DFQATT and SNEGSKA (reference sequence). The CDR3 is 12 amino acids. Trimming shortened V by 1 base and J by 3 bases, and 7 bases separated the two germline ends. CDR3 sequence: CSARGPFYEQYF. CDR3 sequence (DNA): TGCAGTGCTAGAGGTCCCTTCTACGAGCAGTACTTC.

Note on this clonotype: Since a much larger clone is just one base distant, this may be a read error. The chain recombines TRBV7-4 with TRBJ2-2; TRBD1 agrees at 11 bases. The CDR3 contains 21 residues. V lost 11 bases, J lost 5 bases, and 28 bases stayed unmatched. Germline V CDR1 and CDR2: SGHVT, SQSDAQ. The chain's CDR3 is CAGPLSTPPYWTGGRTGELFF. The CDR3 nucleotides read TGTGCCGGCCCCCTGAGTACGCCGCCTTATTGGACAGGGGGCCGGACCGGGGAGCTGTTTTTT.

The chain couples TRBV27 to TRBJ1-2; no reliable D call. CDR3 size: 11 residues. The germline gives CDR1 MNHEY, CDR2 SMNVEV (reference sequence). Deletions cut 7 bases from V and 10 bases from J, with 13 bases between. CDR3 DNA: TGTGCCAGCAAGGCAGGATTGGACTACACCTTC. This sequence encodes CASKAGLDYTF.

CDR3 residues: CASSLPGLLPDGYTF. The CDR3 DNA sequence: TGTGCCAGCAGCCTACCGGGTCTCCTACCCGATGGCTACACCTTC. The genes are TRBV7-4 and TRBJ1-2; no definite D call. The CDR3 covers 15 residues. Trimming cost V 5 bases and J 6 bases, with 19 bases left between them. CDR1 and CDR2 (germline): SGHVT, SQSDAQ.

CDR3 sequence (DNA): TGTGCCAGCAGCCAAGAGGTCGGGGCAGGCTACGAGCAGTACGTC. Amino acids: CASSQEVGAGYEQYV. This chain joins TRBV3-1 and TRBJ2-7; D might be TRBD1 or TRBD2, each matching 5 bases. Trimming took 0 bases from V and 3 from J, leaving 12 bases between them. This CDR3 region has 15 residues. Germline CDR1 is LGHDT and CDR2 is YNNKEL (reference sequence).

This clonotype came up once. The chain has TRBV6-5 and TRBJ1-6; D not certain. Germline V gene sequence: CDR1 MNHEY, CDR2 SVGAGI. The CDR3 runs to 15 residues. Trimming stripped 2 bases from V and 3 bases from J, with 8 bases between. The CDR3 protein is CASSYGSRYNSPLHF. CDR3 DNA sequence: TGTGCCAGCAGTTACGGCAGCCGCTATAATTCACCCCTCCACTTT.

The rearrangement uses TRBV6-5 and TRBJ1-6, with D uncertain. Germline CDR1 and CDR2: MNHEY and SVGAGI. CDR3 length: 12 amino acids. V lost 7 bases and J lost 7, with 8 bases in between. The DNA for the CDR3 is TGTGCCAGCAAGTCGGGGAATTCACCCCTCCACTTT. It yields the protein CASKSGNSPLHF.

As to this clonotype: This may arise from a read error, as a much more abundant clone is one base away. The V gene is TRBV7-2, the J gene TRBJ1-3; D call uncertain. This CDR3 is built from 17 residues. Germline V lookup: CDR1 SGHTA, CDR2 FQGNSA. CDR3 DNA sequence: TGTGCCAGCAGCATAGCAGCCCCCTCTGGATCTGGAAACACCATATATTTT. Its translation is CASSIAAPSGSGNTIYF.

The table lists this clonotype with many counts. The chain employs TRBV6-5 and TRBJ2-3; 8 bases align to TRBD2. CDR3 length: 16 residues. J gave up 5 bases and V 2 bases, and 9 bases lay outside the gene matches. The germline CDR1 and CDR2 sequences are MNHEY and SVGAGI. CDR3 in DNA: TGTGCCAGCAGTTACACCTTGGCGGGGGGAGAAGATACGCAGTATTTT. Residues: CASSYTLAGGEDTQYF.

V is TRBV20-1 and J is TRBJ2-7, with D possibly matching TRBD2 (6 bases). V lost 3 bases to trimming and J lost 0 bases, with 12 bases between them. CDR1 is DFQATT and CDR2 is SNEGSKA in the germline V gene (reference sequence). There are 14 residues in the CDR3. This CDR3 is CSARPRDSSYEQYV. The CDR3 DNA sequence: TGCAGTGCTAGGCCCCGGGACTCCTCCTACGAGCAGTACGTC.

CDR3 loop: CASSLLQRFAYNEQFF. CDR3 nucleotides: TGTGCCAGCAGCCTGTTACAGCGATTTGCCTACAATGAGCAGTTCTTC. The V gene is TRBV14, the J gene TRBJ2-1; D not certain. This CDR3 region has 16 residues. CDR1 SGHDN and CDR2 FVKESK come from the germline V gene. Trimming stripped 4 bases from V and 2 bases from J, with 15 bases between.

CDR3 nucleotide sequence: TGTGCCAGCAAACAGGAGGCAACTAATGAAAAACTGTTTTTT. This sequence encodes CASKQEATNEKLFF. This sequence joins TRBV7-6 and TRBJ1-4, with D possibly being TRBD1 (5 bases). Germline CDR1 SGHVS, CDR2 FNYEAQ. The CDR3 has 14 amino acids. V lost 7 bases, J lost 0 bases, and 9 bases lay in between.

V usage is TRBV27 and J usage is TRBJ1-6; D may be TRBD1 (5 bases). The CDR3 is made up of 14 amino acids. From germline, CDR1 is MNHEY and CDR2 SMNVEV (reference sequence). V shed 4 bases and J shed 9 bases, with 13 bases lying between them. The CDR3 protein is CASSSGTWGSPLHF. CDR3 coding DNA: TGTGCCAGCAGTTCCGGGACGTGGGGTTCACCCCTCCACTTT.

The chain recombines TRBV6-1 with TRBJ1-5; D remains ambiguous. CDR1 MNHNS and CDR2 SASEGT come from the germline V gene. Trimming cost V 6 bases and J 2 bases, with 11 bases left between them. This CDR3 is 14 amino acids long. This CDR3 reads CASSQSWGNQPQHF. For the CDR3, the DNA is TGTGCCAGCAGCCAATCCTGGGGCAATCAGCCCCAGCATTTT.

V and J are TRBV7-8 and TRBJ1-1; D unresolved. V was cut by 4 bases and J by 1 base, with 10 bases left in between. The CDR3 covers 14 residues. Germline values: CDR1 SGHVS, CDR2 FQNEAQ. The DNA for the CDR3 is TGTGCCAGCAGCTCGGAAGGGAGGAACACTGAAGCTTTCTTT. Its protein is CASSSEGRNTEAFF. The entire variable domain, with the rest obtained from reference TRBV7-8 and TRBJ1-1, is as follows: GAGVSQSPRYKVAKRGQDVALRCDPISGHVSLFWYQQALGQGPEFLTYFQNEAQLDKSGLPSDRFFAERPEGSVSTLKIQRTQQEDSAVYLCASSSEGRNTEAFFGQGTRLTVV.

On this clonotype itself: This likely comes from a read error, as the CDR3 has no conserved phenylalanine or tryptophan at its end. CDR3 sequence reads: CASSQLAGYNEQFI. For the CDR3, the DNA is TGCGCCAGCAGCCAACTCGCAGGGTACAATGAGCAGTTCATC. V usage is TRBV4-1 and J usage is TRBJ2-1, with a tentative D call TRBD1 (5 bases). Between the trimmed V and J ends, which lost 2 bases and 4 bases, there was a span of 9 bases. Germline CDR1 is MGHRA and CDR2 is YSYEKL. The CDR3 sequence is 14 residues long.

For this clonotype: Since a much larger clone is just one base distant, this may be a read error. This chain joins TRBV7-3 and TRBJ2-2, with TRBD1 matching 10 bases. Germline CDR1 SGHTA, CDR2 FQGTGA. With V trimmed by 4 bases and J by 4 bases, 3 bases remained unmatched. The CDR3 covers 15 residues. The chain's CDR3 is CASSWTGGSTGELFF. The CDR3 DNA reads TGTGCCAGCAGCTGGACAGGGGGTAGCACCGGGGAGCTGTTTTTT.

The J gene is TRBJ1-3, the V gene TRBV25-1; no definite D call. Germline lookup yields CDR1 MGHDK and CDR2 SYGVNS. Trimming pared 5 bases from V and 0 bases from J, leaving 8 bases between. This CDR3 is 14 amino acids long. The CDR3 DNA reads as TGTGCCAGCAGTCAGAAGGCCTCTGGAAACACCATATATTTT. Amino acid sequence: CASSQKASGNTIYF.

This clonotype was counted only a few times. The chain is built from TRBV12-3 or TRBV12-4 and TRBJ2-1; weak D call: TRBD2 (6 bases). V gave up 2 bases and J gave up 5 bases, with 13 bases separating them. This CDR3 spans 15 amino acids. As DNA, the CDR3 is TGTGCCAGCAGTTTACGGGGGACCCCCAACAATGAGCAGTTCTTC. Residues: CASSLRGTPNNEQFF.

The sample holds one count of this clonotype. V gene TRBV7-3 combines with J gene TRBJ1-1; no reliable D call. Germline CDR1 reads SGHTA; CDR2 reads FQGTGA. Trimming pared 8 bases from V and 1 base from J, leaving 17 bases between. CDR3 length: 15 residues. DNA for the CDR3: TGTGCCAGCGCCCCCCCGGGAGGGAAGAACACTGAAGCTTTCTTT. Translating gives CASAPPGGKNTEAFF.

V and J are TRBV12-3 or TRBV12-4 and TRBJ1-2, with 9 positions matching TRBD1. This CDR3 spans 12 amino acids. V trimming: 6 bases; J trimming: 6 bases; junction bases outside the gene matches: 2. The DNA for the CDR3 is TGTGCCAGCAGGGGGACAGGGAATGGCTACACCTTC. Protein: CASRGTGNGYTF.

V and J are TRBV4-2 and TRBJ1-5; TRBD1 matches at 7 bases. V lost 0 bases and J lost 5; bases outside the gene matches: 4. Per the germline V gene, CDR1 is LGHNA and CDR2 is YNFKEQ. The CDR3 has 15 amino acids. This chain's CDR3 is CASSQDGRGHQPQHF. CDR3 DNA sequence: TGTGCCAGCAGCCAAGACGGAAGGGGGCATCAGCCCCAGCATTTT.

This clonotype was counted a few times. This chain uses TRBV12-3 or TRBV12-4 with TRBJ2-7; possibly TRBD2 for D (5 bases). CDR3 size: 13 residues. The V end was cut by 6 bases, the J end by 2 bases, with 11 bases between. The CDR3: CASSGLLTYEQYV. The CDR3 DNA sequence: TGTGCCAGCAGCGGACTCCTCACCTACGAGCAGTACGTC.

The chain links TRBV6-2 or TRBV6-3 to TRBJ1-1; possible D gene TRBD1, 6 bases. V shed 4 bases and J shed 0 bases, with 15 bases lying between them. Per the germline V gene, CDR1 is MNHEY and CDR2 is SVGEGT. The CDR3 has 16 amino acids. The CDR3 is CASSSPFRGMNTEAFF. DNA of the CDR3: TGTGCCAGCAGTTCCCCTTTTAGGGGGATGAACACTGAAGCTTTCTTT.

The chain has TRBV4-1 and TRBJ2-5; 9 bases agree with TRBD2. CDR3 length: 15 residues. CDR1 is MGHRA, CDR2 YSYEKL, per germline. V lost 2 bases and J lost 4; bases outside the gene matches: 5. The CDR3 nucleotides are TGCGCCAGCAGCCAACCATTTAGCGGGGGAGAGACCCAGTACTTC. The encoded protein is CASSQPFSGGETQYF.

V and J are TRBV2 and TRBJ2-5; D may correspond to TRBD1 or TRBD2 (5 bases each). Germline values: CDR1 SNHLY, CDR2 FYNNEI. V was clipped by 4 bases and J by 5 bases, with 14 bases between them. The CDR3 totals 14 residues. In DNA form, the CDR3 reads TGTGCCAGCAGTGGGAGGTGGGGGATCGAGACCCAGTACTTC. Translation: CASSGRWGIETQYF. The full variable domain, completed using reference TRBV2 and TRBJ2-5, is EPEVTQTPSHQVTQMGQEVILRCVPISNHLYFYWYRQILGQKVEFLVSFYNNEISEKSEIFDDQFSVERPDGSNFTLKIRSTKLEDSAMYFCASSGRWGIETQYFGPGTRLLVL.

At least ten counts were recorded for this clonotype. The J gene is TRBJ2-1, the V gene TRBV7-8; tentatively, D is TRBD1 (5 bases). This CDR3 comprises 17 residues. Trimming took off 1 base at V and 6 bases at J, with 19 bases between the two ends. Germline CDR1 is SGHVS and CDR2 is FQNEAQ. The CDR3 sequence is CASSLVPTGKGFNEQFF. The CDR3 region has the DNA TGTGCCAGCAGCTTAGTCCCCACAGGCAAAGGTTTCAATGAGCAGTTCTTC. The full variable domain, in which reference TRBV7-8 and TRBJ2-1 provide the parts outside the CDR3, is GAGVSQSPRYKVAKRGQDVALRCDPISGHVSLFWYQQALGQGPEFLTYFQNEAQLDKSGLPSDRFFAERPEGSVSTLKIQRTQQEDSAVYLCASSLVPTGKGFNEQFFGPGTRLTVL.

CDR3 in amino acids: CASSLFGRTQYF. DNA for the CDR3: TGTGCCAGCAGTTTATTCGGGCGGACCCAGTACTTC. The gene calls are TRBV12-3 or TRBV12-4 and TRBJ2-5; D unclear. The CDR3 covers 12 residues. Trimming stripped 2 bases from V and 7 bases from J, with 8 bases between.

Concerning this clonotype itself: A much larger clone sits a single nucleotide away, making a read error possible. The chain is built from TRBV6-2 or TRBV6-3 and TRBJ2-7; D is undetermined. This CDR3 is 12 amino acids long. Trimming shortened V by 6 bases and J by 3 bases, and 9 bases separated the two germline ends. Germline CDR1 reads MNHEY; CDR2 reads SVGEGT. CDR3 nucleotide sequence: TGTGCCAGCAGCCCCGGGTACTACGAGCAGTACGTC. Translation gives CASSPGYYEQYV.